These 27 T cell receptor beta chains originate from one sample sequenced in a study of neurological immune-mediated disorders (dated by TCRdb to between 2018 and 2020). Library prep was done by 5' RACE. TCRdb lists the instrument as Illumina HiSeq 2500. TCRdb ran its own pipeline on the public reads, namely fastp trimming at Q25 and MiXCR clone calling, and kept in-frame beta chains. Duplicate CDR3 protein sequences are folded into a single record with the most common DNA and genes. In this sample the table shows roughly 45,000 distinct CDR3 sequences, around 2.9% of which occur a single time. Over 12% of the sample rests with the top ten. Sample: PBMCs. The origin of the receptors is a woman between 45 and 65 years old with multiple sclerosis.

Many counts were recorded for this clonotype. V is TRBV6-5 and J is TRBJ2-2, with D perhaps TRBD1 (5 bases). CDR3 length equals 11 residues. Germline values: CDR1 MNHEY, CDR2 SVGAGI. V dropped 10 bases and J dropped 5 bases, with 8 bases sitting between them. The CDR3 region is CAIKGTGELFF. CDR3 DNA sequence: TGTGCCATCAAGGGGACCGGGGAGCTGTTTTTT.

This clonotype was seen ten or more times. The chain is built from TRBV5-1 and TRBJ1-1; D unclear. CDR1 is SGHRS and CDR2 is YFSETQ in the germline V gene. Trimming cost V 5 bases and J 7 bases, with 15 bases left between them. This CDR3 has 13 amino acids. The CDR3 sequence is CASSPAWANEAFF. The CDR3 DNA reads TGCGCCAGCAGTCCCGCCTGGGCTAATGAAGCTTTCTTT.

This clonotype showed up many times. The V call is TRBV18, the J call TRBJ1-1, with a weak D call TRBD1 (5 bases). V dropped 6 bases and J dropped 1 base, with 9 bases sitting between them. This CDR3 has 13 amino acids. Germline V gene data show CDR1 as KGHSH and CDR2 as LQKENI. The CDR3 sequence is CASSQGPNTEAFF. In DNA form, the CDR3 reads TGTGCCAGCTCTCAGGGCCCGAACACTGAAGCTTTCTTT.

At least ten counts were recorded for this clonotype. The V and J genes are TRBV5-1 and TRBJ1-1; possibly TRBD1 for D (6 bases). This CDR3 is 17 amino acids long. The V gene's germline CDR1 is SGHRS and CDR2 YFSETQ. Trimming took 4 bases from V and 4 from J, leaving 23 bases between them. The CDR3 here is CASSPAGTNSGGTEAFF. The CDR3 DNA is TGCGCCAGCAGCCCAGCCGGGACAAACTCCGGTGGCACTGAAGCTTTCTTT.

This clonotype was detected ten times or more. This rearrangement joins TRBV3-1 to TRBJ1-1; D gene unclear. This CDR3 has 17 amino acids. Germline assignment: CDR1 LGHDT and CDR2 YNNKEL (reference sequence). Trimming stripped 3 bases from V and 1 base from J, with 18 bases between. For the CDR3, the DNA is TGTGCCAGCAGCCAGGTGATGAATTGGTCCACGAACACTGAAGCTTTCTTT. Protein: CASSQVMNWSTNTEAFF.

This clonotype was counted ten times or more. The rearrangement links TRBV7-2 to TRBJ1-1; the D is unclear. CDR1 and CDR2 from the germline V gene are SGHTA and FQGNSA. Trimming took off 5 bases at V and 0 bases at J, with 4 bases between the two ends. This CDR3 contains 12 residues. The CDR3 DNA sequence: TGTGCCAGCAGCATATTGAACACTGAAGCTTTCTTT. The encoded protein is CASSILNTEAFF.

This clonotype showed up many times. This chain uses TRBV7-3 with TRBJ1-1; TRBD1 agrees at 8 bases. Trimming at V came to 4 bases and at J to 4 bases, leaving 8 bases not matched to a gene. Germline V CDR1 and CDR2: SGHTA, FQGTGA. The CDR3 loop spans 15 amino acids. Here the CDR3 reads CASSSTGGVGTEAFF. CDR3 coding DNA: TGTGCCAGCAGCTCCACAGGGGGAGTGGGCACTGAAGCTTTCTTT.

This clonotype was seen repeatedly, ten times or more. This chain connects TRBV6-2 or TRBV6-3 to TRBJ1-1; D remains ambiguous. CDR1 and CDR2 (germline): MNHEY, SVGEGT. This CDR3 region has 14 residues. V lost 2 bases and J 8 bases, leaving 15 bases between the germline ends. The DNA of the CDR3 is TGTGCCAGCAGTTACCCGAGCGGTGGGATAGAAGCTTTCTTT. It yields the protein CASSYPSGGIEAFF.

At least ten counts were recorded for this clonotype. The chain is built from TRBV20-1 and TRBJ2-5, with D possibly TRBD2 on 6 matching bases. V was trimmed by 0 bases and J by 1 base, leaving 12 bases between them. Looked up from germline, CDR1 is DFQATT and CDR2 is SNEGSKA (reference sequence). This CDR3 contains 15 residues. DNA for the CDR3: TGCAGTGCTAGAGATCCCCAGCGGGCCCAAGAGACCCAGTACTTC. Amino acid sequence: CSARDPQRAQETQYF.

This clonotype was seen many times. The genes are TRBV12-3 or TRBV12-4 and TRBJ1-1; possibly TRBD1 for D (5 bases). Trimming removed 2 bases from V and 1 base from J, with 11 bases in between. The CDR3 loop spans 15 amino acids. The CDR3 bases are TGTGCCAGCAGTTTAAGGGGATCCCGGAACACTGAAGCTTTCTTT. Translation: CASSLRGSRNTEAFF.

This clonotype appeared many times. The rearrangement joins TRBV3-1 to TRBJ1-6, with D unclear. Trimming took off 1 base at V and 10 bases at J, with 11 bases between the two ends. The CDR3 is 14 amino acids. Germline V gives CDR1 LGHDT, CDR2 YNNKEL (reference sequence). The CDR3 DNA reads as TGTGCCAGCAGCCAAGCCCTGGTTGACTCACCCCTCCACTTT. As protein: CASSQALVDSPLHF.

This clonotype was picked up many times. This rearrangement joins TRBV20-1 to TRBJ2-5; D may be TRBD2 (6 bases). Deletions cut 3 bases from V and 7 bases from J, with 21 bases between. The CDR3 is 15 amino acids. The germline CDR1 and CDR2 sequences are DFQATT and SNEGSKA (reference sequence). CDR3 residues: CSARPHRPLEGTQYF. For the CDR3, the DNA is TGCAGTGCTAGGCCCCACAGGCCCCTGGAGGGGACCCAGTACTTC.

This clonotype was counted at least ten times. The chain is built from TRBV12-3 or TRBV12-4 and TRBJ2-5; D possibly corresponds to TRBD1 (6 bases). V lost 7 bases and J 4 bases, leaving 13 bases between the germline ends. The CDR3 consists of 13 residues. CDR3 amino acids: CASTLRGGETQYF. DNA of the CDR3: TGTGCCAGCACCCTTAGAGGGGGAGAGACCCAGTACTTC.

The sample holds many counts of this clonotype. The chain combines TRBV20-1 with TRBJ2-5, with 9 bases aligning to TRBD1. J gave up 5 bases and V 6 bases, and 10 bases lay outside the gene matches. Germline V lookup: CDR1 DFQATT, CDR2 SNEGSKA (reference sequence). CDR3 length: 14 residues. The CDR3 loop is CSAEPGQGGETQYF. CDR3 sequence (DNA): TGCAGTGCGGAACCGGGACAGGGCGGGGAGACCCAGTACTTC.

With respect to this clonotype: Just one base apart from a much larger clone, this may be a read error. This sequence joins TRBV27 and TRBJ2-3, with D possibly TRBD1 on 5 matching bases. The tail of the sequence fits TRBJ1-5 better, so the J call may be wrong. Per germline, CDR1 MNHEY and CDR2 SMNVEV (reference sequence). The CDR3 has 14 amino acids. The CDR3 nucleotides are TGTGCCAGCAGACCGGGACTAACTCCAGATACGCAGCATTTT. This codes for CASRPGLTPDTQHF.

There are a few counts of this clonotype. This may arise from a read error, as a much more abundant clone is one base away. J is TRBJ2-1 and V is TRBV18, with 9 bases lining up with TRBD1. The germline gives CDR1 KGHSH, CDR2 LQKENI. The V segment lost 0 bases and the J segment 3 bases; nucleotides outside the gene matches: 3. The CDR3 totals 16 residues. In DNA, the CDR3 is TGTGCCAGCTCACCACCGGGACAGGGTCACTACAATGAGCAGTTCTTC. Translation: CASSPPGQGHYNEQFF.

This clonotype was recorded at least ten times. The V and J genes are TRBV11-2 and TRBJ1-2; weak D call: TRBD1 (6 bases). The CDR3 covers 15 residues. The V gene's germline CDR1 is SGHAT and CDR2 FQNNGV. V lost 3 bases and J 3 bases, leaving 14 bases between the germline ends. CDR3 protein: CASSFDRPGDYGYTF. Here the CDR3 DNA reads TGTGCCAGCAGCTTCGACAGGCCAGGGGACTATGGCTACACCTTC.

This clonotype has ten or more counts. The V gene is TRBV7-2, the J gene TRBJ1-2; 7 bases fit TRBD1. This CDR3 is built from 13 residues. J was trimmed by 3 bases and V by 5 bases; bases with no gene match: 3. Germline V gene data show CDR1 as SGHTA and CDR2 as FQGNSA. The CDR3 is CASSAGQYYGYTF. Here the CDR3 DNA reads TGTGCCAGCAGCGCGGGACAGTACTATGGCTACACCTTC.

This clonotype was counted many times. V and J are TRBV20-1 and TRBJ2-7; D is uncertain. V was pared by 0 bases and J by 5 bases, with 14 bases between. This CDR3 contains 14 residues. CDR1 and CDR2 from the germline V gene are DFQATT and SNEGSKA (reference sequence). The CDR3 DNA sequence: TGCAGTGCTAGAGAGGGCAGTTCCTTGGACGAGCAGTACTTC. Protein product: CSAREGSSLDEQYF.

The sample holds many counts of this clonotype. The DNA of the CDR3 is TGTGCCAGCAGTGAACTGGGCGACGACACTGAAGCTTTCTTT. This gives the protein CASSELGDDTEAFF. The V call is TRBV2, the J call TRBJ1-1; D not certain. Trimming took off 2 bases at V and 3 bases at J, with 10 bases between the two ends. Germline values: CDR1 SNHLY, CDR2 FYNNEI. There are 14 residues in the CDR3.

This clonotype has at least ten counts. The chain carries TRBV10-3 and TRBJ2-2; D gene unclear. This CDR3 has 16 residues. Germline CDR1 and CDR2: ENHRY and SYGVKD. The V end lost 1 base, the J end lost 0 bases, and 9 bases lay between the germline ends. The CDR3 spells CAISELSRTNTGELFF. The DNA of the CDR3 is TGTGCCATCAGTGAGTTGTCCCGGACGAACACCGGGGAGCTGTTTTTT.

This clonotype was detected ten times or more. The chain employs TRBV7-8 and TRBJ2-1; D gene ambiguous. The CDR3 sequence is 16 residues long. Germline V lookup: CDR1 SGHVS, CDR2 FQNEAQ. Trimming took 5 bases from V and 0 from J, leaving 14 bases between them. The CDR3 region is CASSRITTSSYNEQFF. The CDR3 DNA reads as TGTGCCAGCAGCCGGATCACCACCTCCTCCTACAATGAGCAGTTCTTC. Complete variable domain (other parts from reference TRBV7-8 and TRBJ2-1): GAGVSQSPRYKVAKRGQDVALRCDPISGHVSLFWYQQALGQGPEFLTYFQNEAQLDKSGLPSDRFFAERPEGSVSTLKIQRTQQEDSAVYLCASSRITTSSYNEQFFGPGTRLTVL.

This clonotype was detected ten times or more. Here the CDR3 DNA reads TGCAGCGCCCCCAAAGCCTCAGGGGGAATAGACAATGAGCAGTTCTTC. This sequence encodes CSAPKASGGIDNEQFF. The chain employs TRBV29-1 and TRBJ2-1, with TRBD1 matching 7 bases. CDR3 length: 16 residues. With 7 bases clipped from V and 5 bases from J, the junction kept 17 bases outside the gene matches. Germline lookup yields CDR1 SQVTM and CDR2 ANQGSEA.

This clonotype was counted many times. The gene calls are TRBV6-5 and TRBJ2-2, with 10 positions matching TRBD1. The CDR3 runs 14 residues. Losses at the gene ends were 6 bases for V and 4 bases for J; bases not matched to a gene: 2. The germline CDR1 and CDR2 sequences are MNHEY and SVGAGI. Written as DNA, the CDR3 is TGTGCCAGCAGGCGACAGGGGGCCACCGGGGAGCTGTTTTTT. Amino acid sequence: CASRRQGATGELFF.

Many counts were recorded for this clonotype. This rearrangement joins TRBV7-2 to TRBJ1-1; D gene unclear. This CDR3 spans 15 amino acids. Trimming removed 0 bases at V and 4 bases at J, with 12 bases between. CDR1 is SGHTA, CDR2 FQGNSA, per germline. CDR3 bases: TGTGCCAGCAGCTTAGCGTCCGGGTTGGGCACTGAAGCTTTCTTT. It is translated as CASSLASGLGTEAFF.

This clonotype came up many times. V is TRBV12-3 or TRBV12-4 and J is TRBJ1-5; D is unresolved. Trimming pared 1 base from V and 0 bases from J, leaving 10 bases between. The CDR3 length is 16 residues. The CDR3 is CASSLGPYNSNQPQHF. In DNA form, the CDR3 reads TGTGCCAGCAGTTTAGGGCCCTACAATAGCAATCAGCCCCAGCATTTT.

This clonotype was seen repeatedly, ten times or more. The J gene is TRBJ1-6, the V gene TRBV7-8; D is ambiguous. The V gene lost 6 bases and the J gene lost 8 bases, with 14 bases spanning the gap. The CDR3 is made up of 14 amino acids. Germline CDR1 reads SGHVS; CDR2 reads FQNEAQ. The CDR3 DNA is TGTGCCAGCAGTCCCGGTCAGAAGTATTCACCCCTCCACTTT. Translation: CASSPGQKYSPLHF.